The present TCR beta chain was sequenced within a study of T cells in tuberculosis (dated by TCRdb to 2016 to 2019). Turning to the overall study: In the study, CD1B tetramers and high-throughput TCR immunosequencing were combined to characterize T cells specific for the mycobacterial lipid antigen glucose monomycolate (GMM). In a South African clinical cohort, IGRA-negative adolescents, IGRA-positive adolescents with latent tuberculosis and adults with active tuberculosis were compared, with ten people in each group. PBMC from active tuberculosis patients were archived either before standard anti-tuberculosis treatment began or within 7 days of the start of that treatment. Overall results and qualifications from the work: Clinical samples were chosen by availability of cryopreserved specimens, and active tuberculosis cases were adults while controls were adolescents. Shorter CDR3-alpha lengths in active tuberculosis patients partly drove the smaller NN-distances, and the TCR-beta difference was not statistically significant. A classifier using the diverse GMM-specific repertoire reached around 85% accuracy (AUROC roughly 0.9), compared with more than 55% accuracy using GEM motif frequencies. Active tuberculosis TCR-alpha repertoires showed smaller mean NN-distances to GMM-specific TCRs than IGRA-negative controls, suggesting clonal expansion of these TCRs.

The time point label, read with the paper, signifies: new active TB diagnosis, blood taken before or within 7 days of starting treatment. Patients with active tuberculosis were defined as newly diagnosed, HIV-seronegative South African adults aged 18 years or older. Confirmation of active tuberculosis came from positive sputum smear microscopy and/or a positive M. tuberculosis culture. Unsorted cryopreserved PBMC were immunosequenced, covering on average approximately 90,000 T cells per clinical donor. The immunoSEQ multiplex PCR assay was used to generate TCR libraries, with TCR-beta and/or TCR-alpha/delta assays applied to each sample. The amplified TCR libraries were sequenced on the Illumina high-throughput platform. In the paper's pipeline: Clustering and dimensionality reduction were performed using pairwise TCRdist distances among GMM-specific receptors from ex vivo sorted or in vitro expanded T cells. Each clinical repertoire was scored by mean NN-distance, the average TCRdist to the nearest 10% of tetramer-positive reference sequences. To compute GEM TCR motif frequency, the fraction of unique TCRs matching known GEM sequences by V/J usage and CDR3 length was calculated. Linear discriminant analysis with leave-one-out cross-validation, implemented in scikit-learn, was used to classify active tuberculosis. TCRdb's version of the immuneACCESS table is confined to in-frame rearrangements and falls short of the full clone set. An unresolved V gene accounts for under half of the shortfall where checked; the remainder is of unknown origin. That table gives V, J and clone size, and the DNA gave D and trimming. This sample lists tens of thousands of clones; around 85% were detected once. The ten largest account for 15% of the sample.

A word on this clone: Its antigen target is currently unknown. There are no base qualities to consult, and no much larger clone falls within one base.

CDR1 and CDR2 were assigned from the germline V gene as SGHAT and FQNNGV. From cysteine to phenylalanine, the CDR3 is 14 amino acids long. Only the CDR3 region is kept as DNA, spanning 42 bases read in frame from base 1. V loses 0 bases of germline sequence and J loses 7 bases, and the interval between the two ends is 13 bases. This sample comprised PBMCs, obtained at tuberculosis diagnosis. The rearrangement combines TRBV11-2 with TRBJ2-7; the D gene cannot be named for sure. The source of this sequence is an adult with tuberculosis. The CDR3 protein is CASSLDRQRLEQYF. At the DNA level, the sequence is TGTGCCAGCAGCTTAGATCGCCAGAGGCTTGAGCAGTACTTC. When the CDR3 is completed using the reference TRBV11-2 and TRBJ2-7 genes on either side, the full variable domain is EAGVAQSPRYKIIEKRQSVAFWCNPISGHATLYWYQQILGQGPKLLIQFQNNGVVDDSQLPKDRFSAERLKGVDSTLKIQPAKLEDSAVYLCASSLDRQRLEQYFGPGTRLTVT.